This paragraph reports one TCR beta chain. Its antigen remains unknown. The entry originates in a study of cytomegalovirus exposure and HLA in healthy donors. Findings and caveats of the study: Presence/absence comparisons presumed near-even sequencing depth among donors. A later analysis linked around 15,000 TCR beta sequences to HLA alleles at 0.05 false discovery rate. Follow-up analysis later connected one missense variant in DCLRE1C with trimming of TCR beta V- and J-genes.

The donors gave bone marrow, and they were healthy. Losses at the gene ends were 1 base for V and 0 bases for J; bases not matched to a gene: 5. Germline lookup yields CDR1 MGHRA and CDR2 YSYEKL. The CDR3 contains 16 residues. PCR amplification relied on 60 Vbeta primers (plus 13 Jbeta primers). Clones were sequenced by immunoSEQ multiplex PCR, and TCRdb holds only the in-frame ones, with some missing. The sample holds approximately 220,000 clones, just over 75% seen once. The sequencing sample was made of PBMCs. This chain connects TRBV4-1 to TRBJ2-7; 8 bases are a match to TRBD1. This receptor was taken from a man between 18 and 35 years old in good health and CMV-seronegative. The CDR3 reads CASSQVGTGGSYEQYF. In nucleotides, the CDR3 is TGCGCCAGCAGCCAAGTTGGAACAGGGGGCTCCTACGAGCAGTACTTC.